This TCR beta chain is drawn from a study of Ad26.COV2.S vaccination and SARS-CoV-2 variants. Indicated treatment: approximately 18 received Ad26.COV2.S at low or high dose, single or two shots; 5 received placebo; per-sample allocation not given. The samples were gathered on day 63 after the first injection of vaccine or placebo. The donor's status was that of an adult aged 18-55 years in Boston. The administered vaccine (an Ad26 vector) expressed Wuhan-strain SARS-CoV-2 spike. Worth noting for this clone: The same CDR3 arises from other DNA sequences in this sample as well.

The protocol was immunoSEQ multiplex PCR, while the TCRdb copy is restricted to in-frame clones and leaves out a portion. The sample shows 400,000 to 450,000 clones, 90% of them seen only once. The CDR3 extends over 13 amino acids. Trimming removed 0 bases from V and 4 bases from J, with 7 bases in between. CDR1 MGHRA and CDR2 YSYEKL come from the germline V gene. This clonotype originated in a person aged 18-60 years who received the Ad26.COV2.S COVID-19 vaccine or a placebo. V and J are TRBV4-1 and TRBJ2-7, with no clear D. The source was peripheral blood, collected in a trial of Ad26.COV2.S vaccine versus placebo. CDR3 sequence reads: CASSQDQGYEQYF. CDR3 DNA sequence: TGCGCCAGCAGCCAAGATCAAGGATACGAGCAGTACTTC.